This T cell receptor beta chain was observed in a study of blood T cell repertoires in COVID-19. Participants' reported clinical history set cohort assignment. Participants classified as exposed had met a COVID-19 case within 2 weeks before study entry. In the source study's methods: Estimation of nucleated cell counts was performed using reference gene primer amplification. The assay was immunoSEQ multiplex PCR, and TCRdb's table has in-frame clones only and misses some. From that table come the V and J calls and clone size; the DNA was used to work out D and trimming. Found here are 250,000 to 300,000 clones, about four fifths of them singletons; the top ten hold approximately 5%. Trimming removed 5 bases from V and 4 bases from J; junction bases left unmatched: 11. From germline, CDR1 is MNHEY and CDR2 SMNVEV (reference sequence). CDR3 length: 16 residues.

V gene TRBV27 combines with J gene TRBJ2-7; the match to TRBD2 covers 10 bases. The specimen was PBMCs or T cells enriched from blood (not recorded which). The receptor's source is a man in his forties or fifties who had been exposed to COVID-19. In nucleotides, the CDR3 is TGTGCCAGCAGTCCGCTAGCGGGAGTTACTTATTACGAGCAGTACTTC. Amino acid sequence: CASSPLAGVTYYEQYF.